The 6 T cell receptor beta chains in this list originate from one sample, sequenced in a study of cytomegalovirus exposure and HLA in healthy donors. PCR amplification relied on 60 Vbeta primers (plus 13 Jbeta primers). Only in-frame clones appear in the TCRdb table, and some are missing; sequencing was by immunoSEQ multiplex PCR. The data show 150,000 to 200,000 clones, with approximately 80% seen just once and 1.1% held by the top ten. The sequenced material came from PBMCs. These receptors came from a middle-aged woman in good health and CMV-seronegative.

The rearrangement joins TRBV5-1 to TRBJ1-2; D not resolved. The CDR3 consists of 13 residues. CDR1 is SGHRS and CDR2 is YFSETQ in the germline V gene. V lost 1 base and J 2 bases, leaving 6 bases between the germline ends. This chain's CDR3 is CASSLPGNYGYTF. The CDR3 nucleotides read TGCGCCAGCAGCTTGCCGGGGAACTATGGCTACACCTTC.

The chain links TRBV5-4 to TRBJ1-1; D is perhaps TRBD1 (6 bases). Germline V CDR1 and CDR2: SGHNT, YYREEE (reference sequence). There are 14 residues in the CDR3. Trimming took 3 bases from V and 2 from J, leaving 11 bases between them. CDR3 DNA sequence: TGTGCCAGCAGCTCGCCACAGGGTAACACTGAAGCTTTCTTT. This translates into CASSSPQGNTEAFF.

V gene TRBV11-3 combines with J gene TRBJ2-2; 7 bases align to TRBD1. CDR3 length: 16 residues. With V trimmed by 2 bases and J by 1 base, 4 bases remained unmatched. Germline V gene sequence: CDR1 SGHNT, CDR2 YENEEA. CDR3 residues: CASSLSGQVNTGELFF. CDR3 coding DNA: TGTGCCAGCAGCTTAAGTGGACAGGTGAACACCGGGGAGCTGTTTTTT.

The chain uses TRBV2 and TRBJ1-2; 7 positions match TRBD1. In germline, CDR1 is SNHLY, CDR2 FYNNEI. CDR3 length equals 13 residues. V dropped 8 bases and J dropped 2; count of bases not matched to a gene: 5. The CDR3 region has the DNA TGTGCCAGCCGACAGGGCCCAAACTATGGCTACACCTTC. Its protein is CASRQGPNYGYTF. The full variable domain, completed using reference TRBV2 and TRBJ1-2, is EPEVTQTPSHQVTQMGQEVILRCVPISNHLYFYWYRQILGQKVEFLVSFYNNEISEKSEIFDDQFSVERPDGSNFTLKIRSTKLEDSAMYFCASRQGPNYGYTFGSGTRLTVV.

This rearrangement joins TRBV7-2 to TRBJ2-5, with 10 bases fitting TRBD2. Germline V gives CDR1 SGHTA, CDR2 FQGNSA. This CDR3 has 18 residues. V dropped 6 bases and J dropped 2; count of bases not matched to a gene: 15. CDR3 DNA sequence: TGTGCCAGCAGTCCCGGACTAGCGGAGTTTTGGGGACAAGAGACCCAGTACTTC. Protein: CASSPGLAEFWGQETQYF.

The V gene is TRBV27, the J gene TRBJ2-1; 9 bases are shared with TRBD2. V was clipped by 6 bases and J by 9 bases; unmatched bases: 12. CDR3 length: 15 amino acids. Germline V gene data show CDR1 as MNHEY and CDR2 as SMNVEV (reference sequence). The CDR3 reads CASSRRLAAPFEQFF. CDR3 DNA sequence: TGTGCCAGCAGCCGGAGACTAGCGGCCCCTTTTGAGCAGTTCTTC.